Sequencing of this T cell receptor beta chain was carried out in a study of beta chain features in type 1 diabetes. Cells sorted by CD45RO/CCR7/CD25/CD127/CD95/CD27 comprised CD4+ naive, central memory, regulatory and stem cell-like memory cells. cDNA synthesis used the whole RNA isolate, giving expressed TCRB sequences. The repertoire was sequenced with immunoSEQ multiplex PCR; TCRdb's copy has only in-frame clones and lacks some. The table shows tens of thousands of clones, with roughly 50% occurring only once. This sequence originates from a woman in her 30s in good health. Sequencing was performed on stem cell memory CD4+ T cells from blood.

CDR3 DNA: TGTGCCAGCAGTTACGACAGGAACACCGGGGAGCTGTTTTTT. As protein: CASSYDRNTGELFF. The chain uses TRBV6-5 and TRBJ2-2; TRBD1 is a possible D gene (5 bases). V was pared by 2 bases and J by 1 base, with 5 bases between. The CDR3 is made up of 14 amino acids. Germline CDR1 MNHEY, CDR2 SVGAGI.